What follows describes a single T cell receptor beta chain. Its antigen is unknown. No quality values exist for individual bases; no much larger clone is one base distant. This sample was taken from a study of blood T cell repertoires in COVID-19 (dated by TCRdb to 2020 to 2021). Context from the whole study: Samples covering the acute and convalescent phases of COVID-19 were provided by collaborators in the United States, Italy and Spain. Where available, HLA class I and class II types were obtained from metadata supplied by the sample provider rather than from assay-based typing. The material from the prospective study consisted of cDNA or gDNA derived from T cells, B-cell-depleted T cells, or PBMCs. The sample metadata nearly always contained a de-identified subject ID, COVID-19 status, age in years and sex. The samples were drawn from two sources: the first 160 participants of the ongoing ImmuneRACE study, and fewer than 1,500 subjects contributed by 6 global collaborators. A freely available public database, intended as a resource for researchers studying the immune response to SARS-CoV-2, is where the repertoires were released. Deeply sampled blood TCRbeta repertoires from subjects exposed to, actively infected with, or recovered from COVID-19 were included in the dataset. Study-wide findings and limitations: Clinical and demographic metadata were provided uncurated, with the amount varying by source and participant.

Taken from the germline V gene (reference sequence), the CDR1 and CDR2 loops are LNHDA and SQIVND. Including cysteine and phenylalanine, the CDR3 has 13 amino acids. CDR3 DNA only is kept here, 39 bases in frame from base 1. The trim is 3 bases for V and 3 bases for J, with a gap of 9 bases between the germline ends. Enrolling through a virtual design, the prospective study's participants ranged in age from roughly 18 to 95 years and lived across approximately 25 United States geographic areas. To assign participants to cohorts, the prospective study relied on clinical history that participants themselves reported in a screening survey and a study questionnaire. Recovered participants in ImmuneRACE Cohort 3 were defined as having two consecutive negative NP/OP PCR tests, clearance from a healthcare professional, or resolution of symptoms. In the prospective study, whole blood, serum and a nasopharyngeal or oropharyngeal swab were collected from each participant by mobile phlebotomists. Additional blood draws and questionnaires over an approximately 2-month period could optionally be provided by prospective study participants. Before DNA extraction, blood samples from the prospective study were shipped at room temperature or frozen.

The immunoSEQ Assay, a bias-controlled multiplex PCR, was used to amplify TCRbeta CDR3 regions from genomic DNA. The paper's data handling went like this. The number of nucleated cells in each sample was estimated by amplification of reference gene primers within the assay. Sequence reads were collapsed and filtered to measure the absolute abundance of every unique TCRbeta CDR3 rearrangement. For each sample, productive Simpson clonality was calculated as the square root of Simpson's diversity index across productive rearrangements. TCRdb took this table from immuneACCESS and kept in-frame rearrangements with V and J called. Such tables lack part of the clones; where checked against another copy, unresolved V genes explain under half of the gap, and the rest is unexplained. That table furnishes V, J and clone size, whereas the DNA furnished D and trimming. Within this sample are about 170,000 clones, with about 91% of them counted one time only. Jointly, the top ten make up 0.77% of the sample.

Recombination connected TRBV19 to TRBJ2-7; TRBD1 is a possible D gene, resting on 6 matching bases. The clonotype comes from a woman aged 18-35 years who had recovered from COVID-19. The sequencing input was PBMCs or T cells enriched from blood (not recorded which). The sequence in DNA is TGTGCCAGTAGTATTGGACAGAGCTACGAGCAGTACTTC. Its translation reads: CASSIGQSYEQYF.